What follows are 9 T cell receptor beta chains derived from one specimen sequenced in a study of immune evolution from preneoplasia to lung adenocarcinoma. The repertoire was sequenced with immunoSEQ multiplex PCR; TCRdb's copy has only in-frame clones and lacks some. The table shows roughly 3,600 clones, with less than 60% occurring only once. The sequencing input was FFPE normal lung tissue adjacent to the tumor. These receptors all come from a person between 50 and 60 years old with lung adenocarcinoma.

V and J are TRBV27 and TRBJ2-1; D is unresolved. V was pared by 4 bases and J by 2 bases, with 9 bases between. Germline loops: CDR1 MNHEY, CDR2 SMNVEV (reference sequence). The length of the CDR3 is 14 residues. CDR3: CASSWAGPYNEQFF. As DNA, the CDR3 is TGTGCCAGCAGTTGGGCCGGCCCCTACAATGAGCAGTTCTTC.

The chain combines TRBV6-1 with TRBJ1-1, with D tentatively TRBD1 (6 bases). There are 14 residues in the CDR3. Trimming took off 5 bases at V and 0 bases at J, with 10 bases between the two ends. Germline values: CDR1 MNHNS, CDR2 SASEGT. CDR3 residues: CASSLGAMNTEAFF. DNA of the CDR3: TGTGCCAGCAGTTTGGGGGCGATGAACACTGAAGCTTTCTTT.

This clone was counted only a few times. The rearrangement uses TRBV10-3 and TRBJ2-1; 10 bases match TRBD2. J gave up 10 bases and V 6 bases, and 15 bases lay outside the gene matches. The CDR3 loop spans 16 amino acids. From germline, CDR1 is ENHRY and CDR2 SYGVKD. CDR3 loop: CAISDEREGPLGEQFF. CDR3 coding DNA: TGTGCCATCAGCGATGAGCGGGAGGGTCCCCTCGGGGAGCAGTTCTTC.

The genes are TRBV30 and TRBJ1-6; D is unclear. V lost 0 bases to trimming and J lost 11 bases, with 14 bases between them. Germline CDR1 and CDR2: GTSNPN and SVGIG (reference sequence). CDR3 length equals 14 residues. CDR3 bases: TGTGCCTGGAGTGTAGAAGGGAGAAAGACACCCCTCCACTTT. Translating it yields CAWSVEGRKTPLHF.

This clone was detected only a few times. The chain joins TRBV29-1 to TRBJ2-3, with D uncertain. Trimming took off 4 bases at V and 0 bases at J, with 8 bases between the two ends. The CDR3 length is 13 residues. The V gene's germline CDR1 is SQVTM and CDR2 ANQGSEA. CDR3 region: CSVAIPSTDTQYF. The CDR3 DNA reads TGCAGCGTTGCTATCCCTAGCACAGATACGCAGTATTTT.

This clone has a handful of counts. The chain is built from TRBV5-4 and TRBJ2-5; D call uncertain. Germline V gives CDR1 SGHNT, CDR2 YYREEE (reference sequence). The ends were cut back, 4 bases at V and 0 bases at J, with 4 bases in the middle. The CDR3 extends over 12 amino acids. CDR3 DNA: TGTGCCAGCAGCCCCAACCAAGAGACCCAGTACTTC. As protein: CASSPNQETQYF.

This clone was picked up a small number of times. The chain recombines TRBV5-8 with TRBJ2-2; 8 bases align to TRBD1. CDR3 length: 17 amino acids. V lost 2 bases and J lost 5; bases outside the gene matches: 11. CDR1 is SGHTS, CDR2 YDEGEE, per germline. The CDR3 DNA is TGTGCCAGCAGCTTATCCCAGGGGGCGTATCTAACCGGGGAGCTGTTTTTT. This gives the protein CASSLSQGAYLTGELFF.

V gene TRBV28 combines with J gene TRBJ2-4; D gene uncertain. Germline V gene sequence: CDR1 MDHEN, CDR2 SYDVKM. V shed 5 bases and J shed 1 base, with 18 bases lying between them. This CDR3 has 17 residues. The DNA of the CDR3 is TGTGCCAGCAGTACCTCCGGGTGGGGTACGGCCAAAAACATTCAGTACTTC. Residues: CASSTSGWGTAKNIQYF.

CDR3 region: CASSVVDGGTGTKAFF. Here the CDR3 DNA reads TGTGCCAGCAGCGTAGTGGATGGAGGGACAGGGACGAAAGCTTTCTTT. The chain combines TRBV9 with TRBJ1-1; 9 bases line up with TRBD1. CDR3 size: 16 residues. The V segment lost 0 bases and the J segment 9 bases; nucleotides outside the gene matches: 12. Germline assignment: CDR1 SGDLS and CDR2 YYNGEE.